Shown below are 23 T cell receptor beta chains from a single sample sequenced in a study of T cells after posttransplantation cyclophosphamide. Clones were read by immunoSEQ multiplex PCR, and TCRdb kept only the in-frame ones, dropping some. Sampling found over 25,000 clones, none seen once. Specimen: PBMCs. The receptor source for this set is a woman aged 55-69 years in good health, CMV-negative, and a related stem cell transplant donor.

This clone has a handful of counts. The V gene is TRBV29-1, the J gene TRBJ1-5, with 10 bases matching TRBD1. The germline V gene encodes CDR1 SQVTM and CDR2 ANQGSEA. The trim removed 5 bases at V and 5 bases at J, leaving 6 bases unmatched. This CDR3 region has 14 residues. In DNA, the CDR3 is TGCAGCGTTTCACCCGGGACAGGGGATCAGCCCCAGCATTTT. This translates into CSVSPGTGDQPQHF.

Ten or more counts support this clone. This chain connects TRBV5-6 to TRBJ2-3; no definite D call. The V end was cut by 0 bases, the J end by 4 bases, with 6 bases between. The CDR3 has 13 residues. Germline-derived CDR1 and CDR2 are SGHDT and YYEEEE. CDR3 sequence reads: CASSLGASDTQYF. The CDR3, as DNA: TGTGCCAGCAGCTTGGGGGCCTCAGATACGCAGTATTTT.

This clone was seen at least ten times. J is TRBJ1-1 and V is TRBV6-6; 10 bases are a match to TRBD1. CDR3 length equals 15 residues. Germline loops: CDR1 MNHNY, CDR2 SVGAGI (reference sequence). J lost 1 base, V lost 5 bases, and 4 bases had no gene match. This CDR3 is CASSQRDRGNTEAFF. CDR3 sequence (DNA): TGTGCCAGCAGTCAAAGGGACAGGGGGAACACTGAAGCTTTCTTT.

This clone showed up many times. This chain links TRBV6-2 or TRBV6-3 with TRBJ2-7, with D unresolved. Germline CDR1 MNHEY, CDR2 SVGEGT. This CDR3 is 13 amino acids long. V lost 7 bases and J lost 2, with 12 bases in between. This chain's CDR3 is CASTPQMAYEQYF. The CDR3 region has the DNA TGTGCCAGCACCCCCCAGATGGCCTACGAGCAGTACTTC.

This clone was seen many times. The V and J genes are TRBV5-8 and TRBJ2-7; D remains unclear. There are 15 residues in the CDR3. V dropped 3 bases and J dropped 0 bases, with 13 bases sitting between them. Germline assignment: CDR1 SGHTS and CDR2 YDEGEE. The CDR3 reads CASSSRHESSYEQYF. CDR3 sequence (DNA): TGTGCCAGCAGCTCTCGACACGAAAGCTCCTACGAGCAGTACTTC.

This clone appeared many times. The chain carries TRBV2 and TRBJ2-3, with 7 bases identical to TRBD1. Germline V gene data show CDR1 as SNHLY and CDR2 as FYNNEI. The CDR3 consists of 15 residues. V lost 6 bases to trimming and J lost 11 bases; unmatched junction nucleotides: 17. The CDR3 nucleotides are TGTGCCAGCAGCGCCGGGACAGCGGTCCATGGGAGGCAGTATTTT. Protein: CASSAGTAVHGRQYF.

The table lists this clone with many counts. The chain links TRBV5-1 to TRBJ1-1; TRBD1 is a possible D gene (6 bases). V dropped 0 bases and J dropped 11 bases, with 14 bases sitting between them. The length of the CDR3 is 13 residues. The germline V gene has CDR1 SGHRS and CDR2 YFSETQ. The CDR3 DNA reads TGCGCCAGCAGCTTGGGCGGAACAGGGCACGCTTTCTTT. Its protein product is CASSLGGTGHAFF.

This clone was observed a handful of times. The rearrangement links TRBV9 to TRBJ1-5; D might be TRBD1 (6 bases). Trimming removed 7 bases from V and 0 bases from J, with 11 bases in between. CDR1 and CDR2 from the germline V gene are SGDLS and YYNGEE. This CDR3 has 14 amino acids. CDR3 in amino acids: CASGTGNSNQPQHF. For the CDR3, the DNA is TGTGCCAGCGGCACAGGGAATAGCAATCAGCCCCAGCATTTT.

In this sample, this clone turned up many times. The chain links TRBV18 to TRBJ1-1; a weak D match, TRBD1 (6 bases). Germline V lookup: CDR1 KGHSH, CDR2 LQKENI. This CDR3 has 15 residues. The V end was cut by 4 bases, the J end by 11 bases, with 23 bases between. The CDR3 loop reads CASSLLRDTPQGAFF. CDR3 DNA: TGTGCCAGCTCACTACTCCGGGACACCCCCCAAGGGGCTTTCTTT.

This clone was detected many times. The CDR3 is CASSPIAGGYNEQFF. CDR3 nucleotide sequence: TGTGCCAGCAGCCCGATAGCGGGGGGCTACAATGAGCAGTTCTTC. The rearrangement links TRBV5-4 to TRBJ2-1; TRBD2 agrees at 10 bases. The ends lost 4 bases at V and 3 bases at J; junction bases unmatched: 4. Germline-derived CDR1 and CDR2 are SGHNT and YYREEE (reference sequence). This CDR3 region has 15 residues.

J is TRBJ1-6 and V is TRBV30; no definite D call. The V end was cut by 8 bases, the J end by 5 bases, with 10 bases between. The CDR3 is 12 amino acids. CDR1 is GTSNPN and CDR2 is SVGIG in the germline V gene (reference sequence). DNA of the CDR3: TGTGCCGGCGGGCTTAATAATTCACCCCTCCACTTT. Amino acid sequence: CAGGLNNSPLHF.

Notes on this clone: One end of the junction varies from germline; a read error may be responsible. V is TRBV4-1 and J is TRBJ2-2, with D unresolved. The CDR3 contains 12 residues. Germline V gives CDR1 MGHRA, CDR2 YSYEKL. CDR3 coding DNA: TGCACCAGCAGCCAAGACCACGGGGAGCTGTTTTTT. Residues: CTSSQDHGELFF.

This clone was recorded at least ten times. The chain uses TRBV7-8 and TRBJ2-4; 7 nucleotides line up with TRBD2. This CDR3 contains 15 residues. V was pared by 2 bases and J by 7 bases, with 8 bases of the junction left unmatched. Germline lookup yields CDR1 SGHVS and CDR2 FQNEAQ. This chain's CDR3 is CASSLIAGPSNIQYF. CDR3 DNA: TGTGCCAGCAGCTTAATAGCGGGCCCTTCGAACATTCAGTACTTC.

The sample holds many counts of this clone. V gene TRBV27 combines with J gene TRBJ2-7, with 8 nucleotides matching TRBD2. Germline V CDR1 and CDR2: MNHEY, SMNVEV (reference sequence). There are 14 residues in the CDR3. The V segment lost 5 bases and the J segment 0 bases; nucleotides outside the gene matches: 3. CDR3 DNA sequence: TGTGCCAGCAGTACCCGGGGGGGCTCCTACGAGCAGTACTTC. Translating gives CASSTRGGSYEQYF.

This clone was counted ten times or more. The chain carries TRBV6-1 and TRBJ2-4, with 8 nucleotides matching TRBD1. With V trimmed by 4 bases and J by 3 bases, 5 bases remained unmatched. The CDR3 covers 15 residues. Looked up from germline, CDR1 is MNHNS and CDR2 is SASEGT. The CDR3 DNA reads as TGTGCCAGCAGTGCCCAGGGGGCTGGCAAAAACATTCAGTACTTC. Amino acid sequence: CASSAQGAGKNIQYF.

This clone was found a few times. The rearrangement joins TRBV29-1 to TRBJ2-1; TRBD2 matches 7 bases. After removal of 5 bases from V and 2 bases from J, the junction contained 9 bases not matched to a gene. CDR1 SQVTM and CDR2 ANQGSEA come from the germline V gene. This CDR3 is 15 amino acids long. CDR3: CSVRVGLGAYNEQFF. The CDR3 DNA follows: TGCAGCGTTAGAGTAGGACTAGGCGCCTACAATGAGCAGTTCTTC.

This clone was counted many times. The chain joins TRBV5-8 to TRBJ1-5; TRBD1 agrees at 7 bases. J gave up 0 bases and V 6 bases, and 9 bases lay outside the gene matches. Germline CDR1 reads SGHTS; CDR2 reads YDEGEE. The CDR3 spans 16 residues. CDR3 loop: CASTRDSQFSNQPQHF. The CDR3, as DNA: TGTGCCAGCACCCGGGACAGCCAATTTAGCAATCAGCCCCAGCATTTT.

This clone has ten or more counts. The gene calls are TRBV7-6 and TRBJ2-7; perhaps TRBD1 as D (6 bases). V lost 6 bases and J lost 0, with 18 bases in between. Per germline, CDR1 SGHVS and CDR2 FNYEAQ. CDR3 length: 16 amino acids. CDR3 bases: TGTGCCAGCAGTCCACCTGAGGGGGACGGCTCCTACGAGCAGTACTTC. Amino acids: CASSPPEGDGSYEQYF.

This clone was counted ten times or more. The chain carries TRBV5-4 and TRBJ1-2; TRBD1 matches at 7 bases. CDR1 and CDR2 (germline): SGHNT, YYREEE (reference sequence). The length of the CDR3 is 14 residues. V lost 2 bases and J lost 7; bases outside the gene matches: 8. The CDR3: CASSFAGGLSGYTF. The CDR3 coding sequence is TGTGCCAGCAGCTTTGCAGGGGGTTTGAGTGGCTACACCTTC.

This clone was found many times. CDR3: CASSQDRYGGTGELFF. The CDR3 bases are TGCGCCAGCAGCCAAGATCGGTATGGGGGGACCGGGGAGCTGTTTTTT. The J gene is TRBJ2-2, the V gene TRBV4-1, with a weak D call TRBD2 (6 bases). In germline, CDR1 is MGHRA, CDR2 YSYEKL. With 0 bases removed from V and 5 bases from J, the gap between germline ends came to 13 bases. The CDR3 contains 16 residues.

This clone came up many times. The chain carries TRBV9 and TRBJ1-3, with 8 bases that match TRBD1. The CDR3 spans 16 residues. Germline CDR1 and CDR2: SGDLS and YYNGEE. J gave up 4 bases and V 1 base, and 7 bases lay outside the gene matches. CDR3 coding DNA: TGTGCCAGCAGCGTACAGGGGGCGCGTACGGGAAACACCATATATTTT. Protein product: CASSVQGARTGNTIYF.

This clone appeared many times. This chain joins TRBV6-5 and TRBJ2-2; no definite D call. The germline gives CDR1 MNHEY, CDR2 SVGAGI. The CDR3 has 15 residues. The ends were cut back, 9 bases at V and 5 bases at J, with 19 bases in the middle. The CDR3 nucleotides are TGTGCCAGTTCTCAGGAAAATACCGGAACCGGGGAGCTGTTTTTT. It yields the protein CASSQENTGTGELFF.

The V call is TRBV23-1, the J call TRBJ2-2, with 8 positions matching TRBD2. TRBV23-1 has ORF status, its function being uncertain. With 6 bases clipped from V and 7 bases from J, the junction kept 10 bases outside the gene matches. The CDR3 covers 15 residues. CDR3 coding DNA: TGCGCCAGCAGAAGCGGGAGAGAACGGGACGGGGAGCTGTTTTTT. It encodes CASRSGRERDGELFF.